This T cell receptor (beta chain) was captured in a study of T cells in Graves' hyperthyroidism and ophthalmopathy (dated by TCRdb to between 2018 and 2021). Regarding the complete study: Peripheral blood was collected at initial diagnosis, before any treatment. TCR V-J signatures able to tell the groups apart were searched for in a discovery cohort of 90 to 100 patients, of whom more than 40 had Graves' ophthalmopathy and more than 55 had stable Graves' hyperthyroidism. Prospective prediction of ophthalmopathy was tested in an independent validation cohort consisting of some 20 hyperthyroidism patients and 15 to 17 patients who later progressed to ophthalmopathy. For training and testing, the approximately 97 patients in the discovery cohort were randomly divided in a 7:3 ratio. In roughly six Graves' hyperthyroidism patients, the study also compared T-cell repertoires from thyroid tissue with T-cell repertoires from blood. Following sampling, methimazole starting at 30 mg daily was given to hyperthyroidism patients, and high-dose intravenous methylprednisolone was given to ophthalmopathy patients. According to the paper, TCR Vbeta CDR3 sequencing was carried out on about 140 peripheral blood samples, which came from around 43 ophthalmopathy, roughly 75 hyperthyroidism and approximately 17 progressor patients. The investigation overall reported the following: Sample size was not statistically predetermined, and investigators were not blinded to group allocation. Most expanded thyroid clonotypes (frequency above 0.001) were also detected in blood, suggesting blood repertoires may reflect thyroid immune responses. A model built on a 13 V-J signature distinguished ophthalmopathy from stable hyperthyroidism, reaching roughly 88% sensitivity and under 84% specificity in cross-validation and 80%/75% in testing. In validation, the model predicted progression to ophthalmopathy a median of roughly 6.5 months before onset, with around 70% sensitivity and almost 75% specificity.

The TCR beta CDR3 regions were amplified from the RNA transcripts. For the first round of RT-PCR on the TCR CDR3, the HTBI primer set was used together with the Qiagen OneStep RT-PCR kit. The libraries were constructed in a second round of multiplex PCR and then size-selected and purified. Libraries were sequenced paired-end with 100 bp reads on an Illumina HiSeq2000. For the original study's pipeline: SOAPnuke was used to process the raw data, throwing out any read that contained adapters or uncalled bases, had a mean Phred below 15, or lacked an exact constant-primer or identifier match. High-quality paired reads were merged with COPE v1.2.5, and unique nucleotide sequences were defined as clonotypes. MiTCR v1.1 was used to align the clonotypes against IMGT TRBV, TRBD and TRBJ reference segments. Analysis was restricted to V-J combinations with a frequency above 0.0001, which covered 99.2% of repertoires. A TCS score was defined as the ratio of F50 (clonal expansion) to E x V (chaos), with BLOSUM62-based TCRdist applied between CDR3 peptides within each V-J. Welch's t-statistics and random forest reduced around 550 V-J features to some 14, which were used in a naive Bayes classifier (R e1071). The raw public reads went through TCRdb reprocessing: fastp at Q25, MiXCR clone calling, in-frame beta chains kept. Each entry merges the rows of one CDR3 protein and shows their most common DNA and genes. The V and J calls and clone size are TCRdb's, not the authors'. This sample has 450,000 to 650,000 distinct CDR3 sequences in its table, and less than 25% of those were observed once. Clones ranked in the top ten supply about 26% of the sample.

V lost 0 bases and J lost 2 bases; the stretch between them is 23 bases long. The CDR3 covers 19 residues, taking in both the cysteine and the phenylalanine. The sequence is cut down to CDR3 DNA, 57 bases in frame from base 1. For CDR1 and CDR2, the germline V gene lists LGHNA and YNFKEQ. A note on this clonotype: The antigen it binds to is not known. Per-base qualities were not stored, and no clone one base away is much larger.

Stable Graves' hyperthyroidism was defined as the absence of progression to ophthalmopathy over 18 months of follow-up. The hyperthyroidism patients were between 18 and 65 years old and newly diagnosed, with a disease duration of less than 2 months. Patients with uncontrolled infections, other autoimmune diseases, pregnancy or lactation were excluded. Clinical symptoms, serum thyroxine and TRAb, thyroid ultrasound, and orbital computed tomography formed the basis for the diagnoses. Ficoll-Paque density gradient centrifugation was used to isolate PBMCs from about 9.4 ml of fresh peripheral blood. Total RNA was extracted with Trizol reagent, and quality was checked on an Agilent 2100 Bioanalyzer.

Input material: blood. The sequence was collected from a man aged 18 to 29 with Graves' hyperthyroidism. The sequence links TRBV4-2 to TRBJ2-7; the D gene could be either TRBD1 or TRBD2, each agreeing at 5 bases. Read as DNA, the sequence is TGTGCCAGCAGCCAAGAAGGGATGGGGGAAGGTTTAAGCCCCTACGAGCAGTACTTC. Translated, this is CASSQEGMGEGLSPYEQYF.